This T cell receptor beta chain was identified during a study of T cells in Graves' hyperthyroidism and ophthalmopathy. V lost 4 bases to trimming and J lost 1 base, with 10 bases between them. The CDR3 loop spans 13 amino acids. Germline V gene lookup returns CDR1 SQVTM and CDR2 ANQGSEA. Template material for amplifying TCR beta CDR3 regions consisted of RNA transcripts. TCR CDR3 regions were first amplified by RT-PCR with HTBI primers. TCRdb re-analysed the multiplex PCR reads in MiXCR, keeping a single row per CDR3 protein. The repertoire consists of under 300,000 distinct CDR3 sequences, with 13% to 15% occurring once and the leading ten covering roughly 30%. This clonotype was observed a few times.

The sample comprised blood. The J gene is TRBJ1-1, the V gene TRBV29-1; D may be TRBD1 (5 bases). This receptor was taken from a woman in her forties or fifties with Graves' hyperthyroidism that later progressed to Graves' ophthalmopathy. The chain's CDR3 is CSVGGIRNTEAFF. The CDR3 DNA sequence: TGCAGCGTTGGGGGGATTAGGAACACTGAAGCTTTCTTT.